This entry lists 5 T cell receptor beta chains sequenced from one sample in a study of early stage breast cancer tumors. Some clones are missing from TCRdb's copy, which holds only in-frame ones; the method was immunoSEQ multiplex PCR. The table has about 25,000 clones, about 67% seen once. The sample taken for sequencing was breast tumor tissue. The receptors were sampled from a person aged 55 to 70 with breast cancer.

CDR3 DNA: TGTGCCAGCAGCCACCCTATGGGGGCTGGCTATGGCTACACCTTC. Amino acids: CASSHPMGAGYGYTF. The chain uses TRBV11-2 and TRBJ1-2; the D gene is possibly TRBD1 (6 bases). V lost 5 bases, J lost 4 bases, and 17 bases lay in between. Looked up from germline, CDR1 is SGHAT and CDR2 is FQNNGV. The CDR3 runs 15 residues.

J is TRBJ1-2 and V is TRBV5-1; a possible D gene is TRBD1 (6 bases). In germline, CDR1 is SGHRS, CDR2 YFSETQ. The V end was cut by 5 bases, the J end by 6 bases, with 17 bases between. The CDR3 totals 14 residues. As DNA, the CDR3 is TGCGCCAGCAGTCCTCCCAGGGGTCAGCATGGCTACACCTTC. Amino acids: CASSPPRGQHGYTF.

V gene TRBV29-1 combines with J gene TRBJ2-5, with D tentatively TRBD1 (6 bases). The CDR3 covers 12 residues. CDR1 SQVTM and CDR2 ANQGSEA come from the germline V gene. V lost 3 bases to trimming and J lost 5 bases, with 10 bases between them. In DNA, the CDR3 is TGCAGCGTTGATGGCCAGGGGGAGACCCAGTACTTC. Encoded protein: CSVDGQGETQYF.

This clone was counted between two and nine times. This chain links TRBV4-3 with TRBJ2-5; no definite D call. CDR1 is LGHNA and CDR2 is YSLEER in the germline V gene. Trimming took off 2 bases at V and 2 bases at J, with 9 bases between the two ends. The CDR3 has 14 residues. CDR3 amino acids: CASSQQAVQETQYF. CDR3 in DNA: TGCGCCAGCAGCCAACAGGCAGTACAAGAGACCCAGTACTTC.

The genes are TRBV19 and TRBJ1-1; D unclear. V lost 3 bases, J lost 4 bases, and 27 bases lay in between. The CDR3 runs to 19 residues. Germline assignment: CDR1 LNHDA and CDR2 SQIVND (reference sequence). CDR3 nucleotides: TGTGCCAGTAGTATCGACTCCCCGGGCTTGGGGAGGAAGGGCACTGAAGCTTTCTTT. It codes for CASSIDSPGLGRKGTEAFF.